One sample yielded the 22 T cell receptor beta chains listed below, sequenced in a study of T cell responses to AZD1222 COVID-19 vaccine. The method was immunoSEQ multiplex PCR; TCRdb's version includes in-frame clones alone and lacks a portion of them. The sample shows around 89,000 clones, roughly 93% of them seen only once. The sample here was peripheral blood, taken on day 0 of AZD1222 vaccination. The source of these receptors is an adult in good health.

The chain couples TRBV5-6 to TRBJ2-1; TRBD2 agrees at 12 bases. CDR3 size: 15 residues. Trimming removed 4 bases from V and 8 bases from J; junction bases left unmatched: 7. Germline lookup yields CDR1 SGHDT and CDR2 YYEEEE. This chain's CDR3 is CASSMTSGGWYEQFF. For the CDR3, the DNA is TGTGCCAGCAGCATGACTAGCGGGGGATGGTATGAGCAGTTCTTC.

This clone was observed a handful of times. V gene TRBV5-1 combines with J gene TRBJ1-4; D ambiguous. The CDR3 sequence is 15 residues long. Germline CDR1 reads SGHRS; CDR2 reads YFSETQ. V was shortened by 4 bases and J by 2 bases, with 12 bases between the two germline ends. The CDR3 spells CASSPLQSTNEKLFF. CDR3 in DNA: TGCGCCAGCAGCCCATTACAGAGCACTAATGAAAAACTGTTTTTT.

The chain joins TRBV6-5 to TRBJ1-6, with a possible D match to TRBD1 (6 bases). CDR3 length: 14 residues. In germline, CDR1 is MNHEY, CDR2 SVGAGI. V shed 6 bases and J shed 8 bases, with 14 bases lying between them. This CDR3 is CASRQGTGDSPLHF. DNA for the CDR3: TGTGCCAGCAGGCAGGGGACCGGTGATTCACCCCTCCACTTT.

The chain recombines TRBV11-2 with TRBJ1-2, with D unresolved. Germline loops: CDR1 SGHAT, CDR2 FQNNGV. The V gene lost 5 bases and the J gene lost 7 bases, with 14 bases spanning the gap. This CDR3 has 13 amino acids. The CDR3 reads CASSPAGLSGYTF. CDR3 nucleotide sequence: TGTGCCAGCAGCCCCGCCGGGCTAAGTGGCTACACCTTC.

CDR3 loop: CASGENYGYTF. CDR3 coding DNA: TGTGCCAGCGGGGAGAACTATGGCTACACCTTC. The chain combines TRBV12-3 or TRBV12-4 with TRBJ1-2; D gene unclear. V was cut by 8 bases and J by 2 bases, with 6 bases left in between. CDR3 length: 11 residues.

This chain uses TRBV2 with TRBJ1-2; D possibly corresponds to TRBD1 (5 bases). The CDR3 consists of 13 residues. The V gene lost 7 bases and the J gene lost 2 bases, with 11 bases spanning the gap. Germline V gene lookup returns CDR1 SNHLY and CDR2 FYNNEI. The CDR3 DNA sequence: TGTGCCAGCAAGGGAGGGGTAAACTATGGCTACACCTTC. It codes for CASKGGVNYGYTF.

This CDR3 reads CASSSLGEQYF. The CDR3 nucleotides read TGCGCCAGCAGCTCTCTGGGCGAGCAGTACTTC. The chain links TRBV5-1 to TRBJ2-7; the D is unclear. The CDR3 runs 11 residues. Germline assignment: CDR1 SGHRS and CDR2 YFSETQ. Trimming removed 3 bases at V and 6 bases at J, with 7 bases between.

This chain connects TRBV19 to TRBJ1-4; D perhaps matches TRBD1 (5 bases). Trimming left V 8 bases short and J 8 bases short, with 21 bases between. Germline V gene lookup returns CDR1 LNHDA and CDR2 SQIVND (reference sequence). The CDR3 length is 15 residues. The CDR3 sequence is CASGLSGTGREKLFF. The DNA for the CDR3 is TGTGCCAGTGGGCTCTCCGGGACGGGGCGGGAAAAACTGTTTTTT.

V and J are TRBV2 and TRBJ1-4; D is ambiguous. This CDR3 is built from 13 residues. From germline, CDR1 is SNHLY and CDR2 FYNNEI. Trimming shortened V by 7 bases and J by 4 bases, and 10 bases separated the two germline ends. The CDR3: CASKGIRNEKLFF. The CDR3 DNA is TGTGCCAGCAAAGGCATCCGTAATGAAAAACTGTTTTTT.

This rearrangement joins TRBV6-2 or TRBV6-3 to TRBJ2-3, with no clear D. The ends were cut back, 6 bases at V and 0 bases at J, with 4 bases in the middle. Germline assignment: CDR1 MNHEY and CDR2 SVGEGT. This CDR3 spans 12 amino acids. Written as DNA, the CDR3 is TGTGCCAGCAGCGATAGCACAGATACGCAGTATTTT. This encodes CASSDSTDTQYF.

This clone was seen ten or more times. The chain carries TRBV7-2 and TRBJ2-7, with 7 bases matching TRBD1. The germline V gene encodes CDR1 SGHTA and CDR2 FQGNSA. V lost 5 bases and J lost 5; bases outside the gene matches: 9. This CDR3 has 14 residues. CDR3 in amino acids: CASSRTGTAHEQYF. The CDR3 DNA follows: TGTGCCAGCAGCAGAACCGGGACAGCACACGAGCAGTACTTC. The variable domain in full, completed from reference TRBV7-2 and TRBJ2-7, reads GAGVSQSPSNKVTEKGKDVELRCDPISGHTALYWYRQSLGQGLEFLIYFQGNSAPDKSGLPSDRFSAERTGGSVSTLTIQRTQQEDSAVYLCASSRTGTAHEQYFGPGTRLTVT.

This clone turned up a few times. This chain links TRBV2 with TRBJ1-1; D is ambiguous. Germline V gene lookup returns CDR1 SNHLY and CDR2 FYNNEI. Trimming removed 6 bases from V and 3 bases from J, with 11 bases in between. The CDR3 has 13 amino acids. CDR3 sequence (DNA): TGTGCCAGCAGCCCCCCCCCGGACACTGAAGCTTTCTTT. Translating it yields CASSPPPDTEAFF.

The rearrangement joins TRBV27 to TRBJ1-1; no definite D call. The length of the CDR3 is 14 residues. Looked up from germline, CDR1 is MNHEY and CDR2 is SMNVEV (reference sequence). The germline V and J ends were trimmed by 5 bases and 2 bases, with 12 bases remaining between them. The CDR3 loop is CASSTRRENTEAFF. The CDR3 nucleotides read TGTGCCAGCAGTACCCGACGGGAAAACACTGAAGCTTTCTTT.

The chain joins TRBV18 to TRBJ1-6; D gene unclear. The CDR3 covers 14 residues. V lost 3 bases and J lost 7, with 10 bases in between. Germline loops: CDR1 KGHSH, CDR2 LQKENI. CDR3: CASSPGFMNSPLHF. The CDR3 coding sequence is TGTGCCAGCTCACCGGGTTTTATGAATTCACCCCTCCACTTT.

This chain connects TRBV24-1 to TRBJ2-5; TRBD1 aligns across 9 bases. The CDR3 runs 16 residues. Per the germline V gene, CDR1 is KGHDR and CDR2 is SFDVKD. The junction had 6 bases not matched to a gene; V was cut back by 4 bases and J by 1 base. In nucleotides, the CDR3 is TGTGCCACCAGTGAGACCGGGACAGGGCTCCAAGAGACCCAGTACTTC. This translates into CATSETGTGLQETQYF.

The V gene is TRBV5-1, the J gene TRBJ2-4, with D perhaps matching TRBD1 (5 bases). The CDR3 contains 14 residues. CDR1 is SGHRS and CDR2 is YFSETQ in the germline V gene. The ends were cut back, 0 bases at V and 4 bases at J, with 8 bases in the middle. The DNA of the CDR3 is TGCGCCAGCAGCTTGGTATCAGGGAAAAACATTCAGTACTTC. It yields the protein CASSLVSGKNIQYF.

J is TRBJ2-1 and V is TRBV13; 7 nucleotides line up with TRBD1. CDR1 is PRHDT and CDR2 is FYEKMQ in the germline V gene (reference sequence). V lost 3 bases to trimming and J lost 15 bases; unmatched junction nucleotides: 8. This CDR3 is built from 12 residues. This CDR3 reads CASSFPGQTVFF. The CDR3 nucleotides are TGTGCCAGCAGCTTTCCGGGACAGACCGTGTTCTTC.

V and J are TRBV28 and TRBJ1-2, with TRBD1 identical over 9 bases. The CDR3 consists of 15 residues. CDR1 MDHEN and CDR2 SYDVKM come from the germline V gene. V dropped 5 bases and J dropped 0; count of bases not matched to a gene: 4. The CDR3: CASSPWTGANYGYTF. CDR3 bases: TGTGCCAGCAGTCCGTGGACAGGGGCTAACTATGGCTACACCTTC.

CDR3 sequence: CASSLPSGDLTGELFF. CDR3 DNA sequence: TGTGCCAGCAGCTTACCTAGCGGGGACCTCACCGGGGAGCTGTTTTTT. This sequence joins TRBV7-9 and TRBJ2-2, with 9 bases identical to TRBD2. Germline V gene lookup returns CDR1 SEHNR and CDR2 FQNEAQ (reference sequence). CDR3 size: 16 residues. The ends lost 2 bases at V and 4 bases at J; junction bases unmatched: 5.

The CDR3 coding sequence is TGTGCCAGCAGCCCCATGGGGGCGAGGGAGCAGTTCTTC. Protein sequence: CASSPMGAREQFF. This chain connects TRBV7-3 to TRBJ2-1, with TRBD1 as a possible D gene (6 bases). The V end lost 5 bases, the J end lost 10 bases, and 15 bases lay between the germline ends. The CDR3 is 13 residues long. Germline CDR1 reads SGHTA; CDR2 reads FQGTGA.

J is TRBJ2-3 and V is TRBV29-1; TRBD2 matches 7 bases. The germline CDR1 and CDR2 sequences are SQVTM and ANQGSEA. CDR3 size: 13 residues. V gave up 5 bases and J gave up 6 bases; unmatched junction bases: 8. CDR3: CSVTSSGRDTQYF. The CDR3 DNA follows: TGCAGCGTTACCTCTAGCGGCCGGGATACGCAGTATTTT.

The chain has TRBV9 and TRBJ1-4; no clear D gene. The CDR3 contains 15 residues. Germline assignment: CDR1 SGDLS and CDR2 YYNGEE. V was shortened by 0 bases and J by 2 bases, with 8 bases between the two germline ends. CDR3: CASSVAPGTNEKLFF. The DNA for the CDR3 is TGTGCCAGCAGCGTAGCTCCGGGGACTAATGAAAAACTGTTTTTT.